A selection of T cell receptor beta chains follows, all from one sample in a study of cytomegalovirus exposure and HLA in healthy donors. Using immunoSEQ multiplex PCR, the repertoire was profiled, and TCRdb retains in-frame clones only, with some absent. The repertoire includes 120,000 or so clones, around 89% of them detected once, and more than 1.5% sits in the top ten. Sequencing was carried out using PBMCs. The receptor source for this set is a man between 18 and 35 years old in good health and CMV-seronegative. Each CDR3 is given without its conserved first and last residue. Fields, in order: D gene, V gene, CDR3 protein. The D gene is left open where the match is weak.

d_gene: .; v_gene: TRBV29-1; CDR3aa: SVVADTYEQY
d_gene: .; v_gene: TRBV11-2; CDR3aa: ASERASTDTQY
d_gene: TRBD2; v_gene: TRBV11-2; CDR3aa: ASSFNGVAGVQETQY
d_gene: TRBD2; v_gene: TRBV29-1; CDR3aa: SVEETSGSGYEQY
d_gene: TRBD2; v_gene: TRBV18; CDR3aa: ASSPRTRVLADTQY
d_gene: .; v_gene: TRBV5-4; CDR3aa: ASSRNREQF
d_gene: .; v_gene: TRBV30; CDR3aa: AWIRAGTEAF
d_gene: .; v_gene: TRBV5-4; CDR3aa: ASSLTGIQPQH
d_gene: .; v_gene: TRBV28; CDR3aa: ASSRTTKEAF
d_gene: TRBD1; v_gene: TRBV18; CDR3aa: ASSAQGAGEQF
d_gene: .; v_gene: TRBV25-1; CDR3aa: ASSPPGKYGYT
d_gene: .; v_gene: TRBV28; CDR3aa: ASSLVHRYGYT
d_gene: TRBD2; v_gene: TRBV5-5; CDR3aa: ASSTGTSNTGELF
d_gene: .; v_gene: TRBV5-8; CDR3aa: ASSKGIPTQQY
d_gene: TRBD1; v_gene: TRBV28; CDR3aa: ASSIQGGAGELF
d_gene: TRBD1; v_gene: TRBV6-5; CDR3aa: ASSYSGQGRVDEQY
d_gene: TRBD1; v_gene: TRBV15; CDR3aa: ATSGGKRTGRTGELF
d_gene: .; v_gene: TRBV7-8; CDR3aa: ASGAAAYEQY
d_gene: TRBD1; v_gene: TRBV7-2; CDR3aa: ASSLWTGNNYGYT
d_gene: .; v_gene: TRBV4-1; CDR3aa: ASGLVATETQY
d_gene: .; v_gene: TRBV4-3; CDR3aa: ASSLLDGSNTGELF
d_gene: .; v_gene: TRBV28; CDR3aa: ASSWRWGDEQY
d_gene: TRBD1; v_gene: TRBV29-1; CDR3aa: SVWTGKSRSSLLSGNTIY
d_gene: .; v_gene: TRBV7-6; CDR3aa: ASSSGLSVQY
d_gene: .; v_gene: TRBV6-6; CDR3aa: ASSPGGNTIY
d_gene: .; v_gene: TRBV5-4; CDR3aa: ASSFTGTSSYEQY
d_gene: .; v_gene: TRBV15; CDR3aa: ATSRAGDGGNIQY
d_gene: .; v_gene: TRBV19; CDR3aa: ARNGTAETQY
d_gene: .; v_gene: TRBV6-6; CDR3aa: ASSYRGETQY
d_gene: TRBD2; v_gene: TRBV10-1; CDR3aa: ASSESGLSGRAHEQY
d_gene: TRBD2; v_gene: TRBV28; CDR3aa: ASSLSPGITGLSSYEQY
d_gene: .; v_gene: TRBV2; CDR3aa: ATRTVSNSYEQY
d_gene: .; v_gene: TRBV6-1; CDR3aa: ASSPSPTYYEQY
d_gene: TRBD1; v_gene: TRBV28; CDR3aa: ASSTRTGGRMGQPQH
d_gene: .; v_gene: TRBV28; CDR3aa: ATETDNTEAF
d_gene: TRBD1; v_gene: TRBV6-1; CDR3aa: ASRPGQGTYEQY
d_gene: .; v_gene: TRBV5-6; CDR3aa: ASSPAKGYEQY
d_gene: TRBD2; v_gene: TRBV29-1; CDR3aa: SVETRSGGRETQY
d_gene: .; v_gene: TRBV5-1; CDR3aa: ASSSSGTTYEQY
d_gene: TRBD2; v_gene: TRBV25-1; CDR3aa: ASSASSGSGEQY
d_gene: .; v_gene: TRBV6-1; CDR3aa: ASSEYSNQPQH
d_gene: .; v_gene: TRBV6-5; CDR3aa: ASSYRWADSEAF